This T cell receptor (beta chain) was observed in a study of blood T cell repertoires in COVID-19. CDR1 LNHDA and CDR2 SQIVND come from the germline V gene (reference sequence). The CDR3 sequence is 14 residues long. Trimming stripped 6 bases from V and 5 bases from J, with 16 bases between. Using immunoSEQ multiplex PCR, the repertoire was profiled, and TCRdb retains in-frame clones only, with some absent. The sample has about 300,000 clones, over 70% seen once. V and J are TRBV19 and TRBJ1-1; no clear D gene. This sequence originates from a woman aged 45-59 years with acute or convalescent COVID-19. What was sequenced was peripheral blood. This CDR3 reads CASRHPGGRTEAFF. The CDR3 bases are TGTGCCAGTAGGCACCCCGGAGGGCGGACTGAAGCTTTCTTT.